Listed below are T cell receptor beta chains from one sample, sequenced in a study of a mutant IDH1 vaccine in newly diagnosed glioma. Profiled with immunoSEQ multiplex PCR; TCRdb holds only in-frame clones, not every one. The sample records some 95,000 clones, around 80% being singletons. The starting material was PBMCs, obtained from a glioma patient treated with radiotherapy, temozolomide or both. Receptors originate from a man aged 35-49 years with glioma. The CDR3 runs from the conserved cysteine through the conserved F or W. The order of the fields is D gene, CDR3 length, J gene, clone size, V gene, CDR3 DNA, CDR3 protein. D genes are given only for firm matches. The listing skips clone size in some rows; elsewhere it reads once, few, many or a size class.

>-|15|TRBJ1-2|-|TRBV12-5
TGTGCTAGTGGTTTGCTACCGGGGCCGATCGATGGCTACACCTTC
CASGLLPGPIDGYTF
>TRBD1|18|TRBJ1-4|-|TRBV5-1
TGCGCCAGCAGCTTGCAATCGACAGGGGGTAGGGCTAATGAAAAACTGTTTTTT
CASSLQSTGGRANEKLFF
>TRBD1|15|TRBJ2-7|-|TRBV19
TGTGCCAGTAGTTACGGCGGGGACAGGTTCTACGAGCAGTACTTC
CASSYGGDRFYEQYF
>-|15|TRBJ1-3|-|TRBV4-1
TGCGCCAGCAGCCAGGTAGGAGGATCTGGAAACACCATATATTTT
CASSQVGGSGNTIYF
>-|14|TRBJ2-7|-|TRBV23-1
TGCGCCAGCAGCCAGGGGACCGATTCCTACGAGCAGTACTTC
CASSQGTDSYEQYF
>-|16|TRBJ2-7|-|TRBV6-5
TGTGCCAGCAGTTTGCCCCCGACAGGTACTAAGAACGAGCAGTACTTC
CASSLPPTGTKNEQYF
>-|14|TRBJ2-3|-|TRBV5-1
TGCGCCAGCAGCTTGAGTCAGGGGACGAATACGCAGTATTTT
CASSLSQGTNTQYF
>TRBD1|15|TRBJ2-3|-|TRBV5-1
TGCGCCAGCAGCTTGGCCACAGGGGCCACAGATACGCAGTATTTT
CASSLATGATDTQYF
>TRBD1|12|TRBJ1-2|-|TRBV13
TGTGCCAGCAGTCCGACAGGGGAGGTTAACACCTTC
CASSPTGEVNTF
>-|15|TRBJ2-3|-|TRBV5-1
TGCGCCAGCAGCTTGGGCGGGCCCAGCACAGATACGCAGTATTTT
CASSLGGPSTDTQYF
>TRBD1|13|TRBJ2-2|-|TRBV5-1
TGCGCCAGCAGCTTTCAGGGGGCCGGGGAGCTGTTTTTT
CASSFQGAGELFF
>-|13|TRBJ1-1|-|TRBV9
TGTGCCAGCAGTGACACCGGGAACACTGAAGCTTTCTTT
CASSDTGNTEAFF
>TRBD1|13|TRBJ2-3|-|TRBV19
TGTGCCAGTAGTACAACAGGGGGGGATACGCAGTATTTT
CASSTTGGDTQYF
>-|15|TRBJ1-6|-|TRBV5-8
TGTGCCAGCAGCTCAGGCTGGAGACAGGCGGCACCCCTCCACTTT
CASSSGWRQAAPLHF
>-|16|TRBJ1-3|-|TRBV15
TGTGCCACCAGCAGAGAAGCAGGGTCTGTTGGAAACACCATATATTTT
CATSREAGSVGNTIYF
>-|15|TRBJ2-3|-|TRBV18
TGTGCCAGCTCACCACCGGGGAGGCCCGCTAATACGCAGTATTTT
CASSPPGRPANTQYF
>-|12|TRBJ2-2|-|TRBV6-5
TGTGCCAGCAGTTACTCTACCGGGGAGCTGTTTTTT
CASSYSTGELFF
>-|10|TRBJ1-2|-|TRBV2
TGTGCCAGCAACAACTATGGCTACACCTTC
CASNNYGYTF
>-|15|TRBJ2-7|-|TRBV7-2
TGTGCCAGCAGCTTAAAGAGAGGGCCCCCCTACGAGCAGTACTTC
CASSLKRGPPYEQYF
>-|19|TRBJ2-6|-|TRBV5-4
TGTGCCAGCAGCTTGGTTAGGGCTCAAGGGGTCTCTGGGGCCAACGTCCTGACTTTC
CASSLVRAQGVSGANVLTF
>-|16|TRBJ2-7|-|TRBV7-6
TGTGCCAGCAGCTTAGAGGGGGGTACAGGCCCATACGAGCAGTACTTC
CASSLEGGTGPYEQYF
>TRBD1|13|TRBJ2-7|-|TRBV10-1
TGCGCCAGCAGCCCGGGACAGCCCTACGAGCAGTACTTC
CASSPGQPYEQYF
>TRBD2|15|TRBJ2-5|-|TRBV27
TGTGCCACCCCGACTAGCGGGAGGGTAGATGAGACCCAGTACTTC
CATPTSGRVDETQYF
>-|14|TRBJ2-7|-|TRBV28
TGTGCCAGCAGTTTTAGGCGCAGGGCTTACGAGCAGTACTTC
CASSFRRRAYEQYF
>-|13|TRBJ1-1|-|TRBV11-2
TGTGCCAGCGTTGGACAGCTGAACACTGAAGCTTTCTTT
CASVGQLNTEAFF
>TRBD1|13|TRBJ1-1|-|TRBV6-5
TGTGCCAGCAGTGTACAGGGGATCACTGAAGCTTTCTTT
CASSVQGITEAFF
>-|14|TRBJ1-2|-|TRBV6-5
TGTGCCAGCAGTTACTTGTCGGGGGCACATGGCTACACCTTC
CASSYLSGAHGYTF
>-|14|TRBJ2-5|few|TRBV7-9
TGTGCCAGCAGCTTAAGTGGCAGGCAAGAGACCCAGTACTTC
CASSLSGRQETQYF
>-|12|TRBJ1-4|-|TRBV5-1
TGCGCCAGCAGCTATGACAGTGAAAAACTGTTTTTT
CASSYDSEKLFF
>TRBD2|14|TRBJ2-7|-|TRBV4-3
TGCGCCAGCAGCCGGACTAGCGGGAGCCACGAGCAGTACTTC
CASSRTSGSHEQYF
>TRBD2|15|TRBJ2-1|-|TRBV5-4
TGTGCCAGCAGCCTGCCTAGCGGGGGGGCCAATGAGCAGTTCTTC
CASSLPSGGANEQFF
>TRBD2|19|TRBJ2-2|-|TRBV7-2
TGTGCCAGCAGCTTATTGCTCGGGCCTAGCGGAAGGCGAACCGGGGAGCTGTTTTTT
CASSLLLGPSGRRTGELFF
>TRBD1|15|TRBJ1-2|-|TRBV6-5
TGTGCCAGCAGTTACTCGAGGGGGCAGAACTATGGCTACACCTTC
CASSYSRGQNYGYTF
>-|15|TRBJ1-6|-|TRBV6-5
TGTGCCAGCAGAACAGACAGCTCCTATAATTCACCCCTCCACTTT
CASRTDSSYNSPLHF
>-|14|TRBJ1-4|once|TRBV28
TGTGCCAGCAGGATCCAGAGGACTAATGAAAAACTGTTTTTT
CASRIQRTNEKLFF
>-|12|TRBJ2-7|-|TRBV11-3
TGTGCCAGCAGCCCAGGGGAACACGAGCAGTACTTC
CASSPGEHEQYF